This T cell receptor beta chain was recorded in a study of blood T cell repertoires in COVID-19. Turning to the study itself: T cells, B-cell-depleted T cells, or PBMCs provided the cDNA or gDNA that served as material.

This clone has only one observation. Authors' methods: It was from reference gene primer amplification that nucleated cell counts were estimated. Assay used: immunoSEQ multiplex PCR; TCRdb lists only in-frame clones, some missing. V, J and clone size are taken as reported in that table, and D and trimming were inferred from the DNA itself. Among around 300,000 clones listed, 90% were seen once. Self-reported history from a screening survey and questionnaire set each donor's cohort. With 1 base removed from V and 8 bases from J, the gap between germline ends came to 12 bases. This CDR3 region has 14 residues. From germline, CDR1 is SGHDN and CDR2 FVKESK.

The chain joins TRBV14 to TRBJ2-1; tentatively, D is TRBD2 (5 bases). The material sequenced was PBMCs or T cells enriched from blood (not recorded which). This sequence originates from a woman younger than 35 with acute COVID-19. The DNA for the CDR3 is TGTGCCAGCAGCCAAGTGCCTTTGGGAGATGAGCAGTTCTTC. Its translation: CASSQVPLGDEQFF. Complete variable domain (other parts from reference TRBV14 and TRBJ2-1): EAGVTQFPSHSVIEKGQTVTLRCDPISGHDNLYWYRRVMGKEIKFLLHFVKESKQDESGMPNNRFLAERTGGTYSTLKVQPAELEDSGVYFCASSQVPLGDEQFFGPGTRLTVL.